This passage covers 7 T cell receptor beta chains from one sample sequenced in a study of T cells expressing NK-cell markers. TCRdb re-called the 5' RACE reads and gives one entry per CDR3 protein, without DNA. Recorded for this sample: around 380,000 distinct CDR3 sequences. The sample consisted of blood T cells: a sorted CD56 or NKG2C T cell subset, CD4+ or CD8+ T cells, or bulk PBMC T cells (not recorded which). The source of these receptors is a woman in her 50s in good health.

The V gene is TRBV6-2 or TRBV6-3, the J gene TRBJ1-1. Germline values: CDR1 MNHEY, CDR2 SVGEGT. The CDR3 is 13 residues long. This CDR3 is CASSSRQNTEAFF.

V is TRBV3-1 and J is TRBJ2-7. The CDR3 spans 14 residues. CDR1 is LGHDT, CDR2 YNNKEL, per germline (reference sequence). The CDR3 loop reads CASSLGSHPYEQYF.

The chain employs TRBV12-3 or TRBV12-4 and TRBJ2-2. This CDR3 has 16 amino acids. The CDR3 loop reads CASSLGSGFDTGELFF.

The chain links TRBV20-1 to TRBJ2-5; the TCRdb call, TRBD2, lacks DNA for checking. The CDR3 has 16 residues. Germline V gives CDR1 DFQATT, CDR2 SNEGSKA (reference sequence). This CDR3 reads CSAQPRASGWGETQYF.

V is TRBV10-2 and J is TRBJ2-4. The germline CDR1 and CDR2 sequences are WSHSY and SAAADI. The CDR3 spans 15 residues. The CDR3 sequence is CASRDVERAKNIQYF.

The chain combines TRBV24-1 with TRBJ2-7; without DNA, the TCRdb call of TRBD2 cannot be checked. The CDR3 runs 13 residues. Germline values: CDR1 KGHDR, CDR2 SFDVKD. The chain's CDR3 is CATSVSGSREQYF.

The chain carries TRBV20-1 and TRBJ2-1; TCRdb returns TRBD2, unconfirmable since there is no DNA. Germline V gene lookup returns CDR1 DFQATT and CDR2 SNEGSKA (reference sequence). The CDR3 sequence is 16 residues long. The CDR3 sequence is CSASASGMGSYNEQFF.